Sequencing of this T cell receptor (beta chain) was carried out in a study of identical twins. A template switching step contributed a universal primer site, while unique molecular identifiers were present in the cDNA. A single record per CDR3 protein comes from TCRdb applying MiXCR to the 5' RACE reads. Here the sample spans approximately 620,000 distinct CDR3 sequences, more than 6.5% being singletons. General study results and limits: Beta out-of-frame sequences showed weaker excess sharing between twins. Models underestimated how often monozygotic twins shared out-of-frame TCR alpha.

Note on this clonotype: Its antigen remains unknown.

CDR1 is MDHEN, CDR2 SYDVKM, per germline. Trimming left V 4 bases short and J 4 bases short, with 10 bases between. The CDR3 is 13 residues long. The sample was also linked to a second study, of yellow fever vaccine responses in identical twins.

The sample was PBMCs. The sequence was collected from a woman aged 18-30 years in good health. The chain recombines TRBV28 with TRBJ1-2; the D is unclear. In nucleotides, the CDR3 is TGTGCCAGCAGTTCCATCCCAGTCTATGGCTACACCTTC. Protein: CASSSIPVYGYTF.